This T cell receptor (beta chain) was retrieved from a study of cytomegalovirus exposure and HLA in healthy donors (TCRdb year 2017). As for the study more broadly: An earlier analysis of roughly 630 of the donors reported 250 to 350 Gb of sequence data and around 110 million unique TCR beta sequences from 150 million to 200 million T cells. In an earlier analysis of several hundred of the donors, high-throughput TCR beta sequencing was used to judge whether each TCR beta V gene segment behaved as functional or pseudogenic. Typing coverage differed by locus: A, B, C, DRB1 and DQB1 were typed in about 620-630 donors, DQA1 in around 500, DPA1 in 600 to 610, and DPB1 in just under 490. Donor age, sex, ethnicity and CMV serostatus were collected together with the repertoire data. Among the roughly 400 genotyped donors, about 83% belonged to the genetic ancestry cluster associated with self-reported Caucasian donors. To predict cytomegalovirus infection status, the study brought together high-throughput TCR immunosequencing, statistical association of individual TCRs with disease status, and machine learning. The aim of the study was to test whether cataloging public T cell receptors could identify signatures of past pathogen exposure. Rather than drawing on any new phenotypic data, the later analysis identified candidate immune exposures from TCR beta sequences and the way those sequences occurred across donors. A separate validation cohort of approximately 120 different subjects was used in addition to the 666-subject first cohort. A later genetic analysis used genome-wide SNP genotypes for about three fifths of the 666 donors, treating that subset as a discovery cohort. Across some 400 genotyped donors of the cohort, an average of about 240,000 unique TCR beta nucleotide sequences per donor were sequenced, and roughly 20% of those sequences were non-productive. Using immunosequencing, the study profiled T cell repertoires from 550 to 750 subjects and related those repertoires to cytomegalovirus serostatus. A later analysis re-examined previously published TCR beta repertoires from roughly 720 donors and added high-resolution HLA genotyping to investigate patterns of TCR occurrence. Class I and class II HLA loci were covered by the typing at four-digit resolution. Roughly five DR-DQ haplotypes were treated as single units for association and clustering because of strong linkage in the cohort. All discovery cohort repertoires had been generated on a single sequencing platform. Approximately 300 gigabases of sequencing data and roughly 80 million unique TCR sequences made up an early release that covered under 750 HLA-typed donors.

Library preparation used the immunoSEQ multiplex PCR assay. For the multiplex PCR, a mixture combining 60 forward primers for TCR Vbeta segments and 13 reverse primers for TCR Jbeta segments was used. A multiplex PCR assay on genomic DNA amplified the CDR3 region of rearranged TCR beta genes. The amplified TCR beta libraries were sequenced on the Illumina HiSeq System as 87-base-pair reads. Per the original workflow: In a later analysis, roughly 80 million unique TCR beta chains were counted across the 500 to 700 repertoires, and roughly 11 million of these chains were shared by at least two donors. Raw reads were error-corrected and collapsed into unique sequences with a nearest-neighbor algorithm that merged closely related sequences to remove PCR and sequencing errors. Alignment of CDR3 sequences to IMGT reference sequences was used to assign V, D and J gene segments. For a sequence to be retained, a match of at least six nucleotides to both a V gene segment and a J gene segment was required. Rearrangements were called productive when the CDR3 lacked stop codons and stayed in frame with V and J; all others were non-productive. Following IMGT convention, CDR3 was defined as the stretch from the second conserved V-encoded cysteine to the conserved J-encoded phenylalanine. Sequences without an unambiguous match to a single V gene segment were excluded from the earlier analysis of several hundred of the donors. An earlier analysis of 587 of the donors called V segments functional above 56.7% productive rearrangements and segregating when the between-donor standard deviation exceeded 5%. A statistical classification framework was built for diagnosing cytomegalovirus status from the catalog of TCR beta chain sequences. V and J gene assignment, in a later analysis, came from comparing TCR nucleotide sequences with IMGT/GENE-DB human TR gene sequences. In a later analysis, CDR3 sequences and most-parsimonious VDJ recombination scenarios were assigned using the TCRdist pipeline. In a later analysis, each TCR beta chain was defined by its CDR3 amino acid sequence together with its V-gene family, and reads without a unique V-gene family were excluded. In a later analysis, 450 to 600 highly shared, low-generation-probability nucleotide sequences were removed to address suspected cross-contamination and a sequencing artifact. A later analysis calculated a clonal expansion index for each public chain from normalized within-repertoire ranks of inferred template counts. Generation probabilities in a later analysis came from a VDJ recombination model fitted to out-of-frame rearrangements, and those results were checked against IGoR. In a later analysis, hypergeometric tests were used to score TCR-TCR, TCR-HLA and TCR-CMV co-occurrence, with a repertoire-size bias correction applied to TCR pairs. A later analysis estimated false discovery rates by permuting HLA or CMV assignments 20 times. In a later analysis, co-occurring TCRs were grouped using DBSCAN, and TCRdist sequence similarity was added for clustering within HLA-allele-positive subsets. Repertoires with fewer than 30,000 or more than 120,000 public chains were left out of co-occurrence clustering, as were about five repertoires with anomalous nucleotide sharing. The table comes from immuneACCESS by way of TCRdb, which keeps in-frame sequences with V and J called. Part of the clones is missing from these tables; in studies checked, under half for an unresolved V gene and the rest for unknown reasons. For V, J and clone size, that table is used; D and trimming come from the DNA. For this sample there are fewer than 200,000 clones; about nine tenths appear just once. The ten most abundant clones make up 1% to 1.4% of the sample.

Regarding this clone: Its antigen is currently not known. No base qualities exist here, and no much larger clone lies one base off it.

Its CDR3 holds 13 amino acids, cysteine through phenylalanine. Of all the DNA, just the CDR3 is kept, 39 bases in frame from base 1. The germline V gene (reference sequence) yields GTSNPN for CDR1 and SVGIG for CDR2. V is cut by 0 bases and J by 6 bases, and the space between the germline ends is 12 bases. Overall study results and their limits: Linkage disequilibrium might explain the correlated functional status among segregating V segments, but an unknown experimental factor could not be ruled out. Sequencing depth was assumed to be roughly uniform across donors in the presence/absence analyses, though that assumption may not hold. A further reported finding was that TCR beta sequences accurately predicted the HLA-A and HLA-B alleles for most subjects in the first cohort. HLA typing was unavailable for some donors at each locus, so association tests used only the typed subset. Compared with the approximately 720-donor mean, donors in an Asian-associated ancestry cluster had fewer N-insertions in productive TCRs, according to a later genetic analysis. Three of the identified cytomegalovirus-associated TCR beta chains were confirmed in vitro to be specific for cytomegalovirus antigens. A cluster of highly shared sequence variants was judged likely to represent a technical artifact of the sequencing pipeline. The classifier was reported to diagnose cytomegalovirus status with high specificity and sensitivity in both the original cohort and the validation cohort. A later analysis found that HLA-associated TCR beta chains were more clonally expanded and had lower generation probabilities than equally common non-associated chains. According to a later analysis, TCR association rates differed among HLA loci, with DRB1 alleles showing the most associated TCRs and HLA-C alleles showing the fewest. CMV serostatus was the only immune exposure information available for the cohort. The cohort was sequenced for TCR beta chains only, and without alpha or paired-chain data the features that could be detected were limited. A total of 150 to 200 TCR beta chains were listed by the study as associated with cytomegalovirus. A later analysis found that most CMV-associated TCR beta chains appeared HLA-restricted, with HLA associations seemingly driven largely by CMV exposure. When HLA alleles, especially DR and DQ, strongly co-occurred, attributing TCR associations to individual alleles was difficult. The authors suggested that the approach could potentially be extended to other disease states and immunological phenotypes. An earlier analysis of around 600 of the donors showed that most TCR beta V segments appeared in productive rearrangements either about 87% or about 30% of the time, which broadly matched IMGT annotations. A later analysis associated about 17,000 TCR beta sequences with specific HLA alleles at a false discovery rate of 0.05. While some public TCRs were present in many individuals, most TCR sequences turned up only very rarely across donors. V-gene and J-gene trimming of TCR beta chains was associated with a missense DCLRE1C variant in a later genetic analysis, and the association was replicated in an independent cohort. The earlier analysis of 450 to 700 of the donors excluded about 16 rarely observed V segments, including chromosome 9 orphons, because counts were too low. Several of the top co-occurrence clusters appeared to be linked to parvovirus B19, influenza, CMV and Epstein-Barr virus, according to a later analysis. Some IMGT-functional V segments, including TRBV6-2 and TRBV6-3, could not be distinguished by the 87-base-pair reads and were therefore excluded.

The cohort consisted of 650 to 700 healthy bone marrow donors. Cohort members were all nominally healthy when sampled, although unrecorded immune exposures were likely present. The donor was CMV seronegative and was included in the group of a few hundred seronegative cohort members. Every donor gave a peripheral blood sample, and the peripheral blood mononuclear cells from that sample were used for TCR beta sequencing. Genomic DNA extraction from the blood cell samples was performed with the Qiagen DNeasy Blood Extraction Kit. Recombination joined TRBV30 with TRBJ2-7; matching of 5 bases hints at TRBD1 as the D gene. Input material: PBMCs. This clonotype was sampled from a boy younger than 10 in good health and CMV-seronegative. The nucleotide sequence reads TGTGCCTGGAGTGTACTCAGGGTCGGCGAGCAGTACTTC. Its coded protein is CAWSVLRVGEQYF.